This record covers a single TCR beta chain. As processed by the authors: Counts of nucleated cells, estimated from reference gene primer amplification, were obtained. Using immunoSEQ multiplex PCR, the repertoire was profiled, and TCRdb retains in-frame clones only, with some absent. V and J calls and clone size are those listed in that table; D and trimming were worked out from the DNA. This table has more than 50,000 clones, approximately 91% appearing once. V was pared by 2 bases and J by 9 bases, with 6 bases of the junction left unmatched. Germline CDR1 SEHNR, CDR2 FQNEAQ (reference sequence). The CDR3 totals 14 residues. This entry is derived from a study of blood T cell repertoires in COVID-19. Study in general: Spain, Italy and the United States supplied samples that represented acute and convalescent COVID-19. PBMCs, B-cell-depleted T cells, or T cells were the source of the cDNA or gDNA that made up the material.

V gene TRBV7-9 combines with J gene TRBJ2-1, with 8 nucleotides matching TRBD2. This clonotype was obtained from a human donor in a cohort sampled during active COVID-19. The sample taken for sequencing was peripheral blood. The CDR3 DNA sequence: TGTGCCAGCAGCTTAATTTGGCGGGAGGTTGAGCAGTTCTTC. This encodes CASSLIWREVEQFF.